Below are 8 T cell receptor beta chains sequenced from a single sample in a study of T-cell reconstitution after alpha-beta-depleted transplantation in children. Construction of the TCRbeta library involved unique molecular identifiers. TCRdb itself ran the PCR reads through MiXCR, one entry per CDR3 protein. The sample contains 550,000 to 800,000 distinct CDR3 sequences, around 13% of which appear only once. Here the sequenced sample was PBMCs, taken before TCRalphabeta/CD19-depleted stem cell transplant. These TCRs come from a girl aged 2 to 9 with congenital amegakaryocytic thrombocytopenia, due to receive a stem cell transplant.

This clonotype appeared many times. The rearrangement links TRBV13 to TRBJ2-1, with 11 bases matching TRBD2. Trimming cost V 2 bases and J 6 bases; bases outside gene matches: 12. Germline V gene sequence: CDR1 PRHDT, CDR2 FYEKMQ (reference sequence). The CDR3 totals 18 residues. CDR3 residues: CASSLTLAGVGVVNEQFF. Written as DNA, the CDR3 is TGTGCCAGCAGCTTAACACTAGCGGGAGTGGGGGTGGTCAATGAGCAGTTCTTC.

The rearrangement joins TRBV20-1 to TRBJ2-1; TRBD1 aligns across 9 bases. Trimming took 6 bases from V and 7 from J; bases not matched to a gene: 13. The CDR3 has 15 residues. CDR1 is DFQATT, CDR2 SNEGSKA, per germline (reference sequence). CDR3 protein: CSARGQGTVRNEQFF. The DNA for the CDR3 is TGCAGTGCGCGCGGACAGGGGACCGTGCGGAATGAGCAGTTCTTC.

Of note for this clonotype: A much bigger clone sits one base away, suggesting this may be a read error. The conserved closing phenylalanine or tryptophan is absent in this CDR3, likely reflecting a read error. CDR3 in DNA: TGTGCCTCTGCCTTGGCCAAAAACATTCAGTACTTG. Translating gives CASALAKNIQYL. This sequence joins TRBV28 and TRBJ2-4; D not certain. The CDR3 sequence is 12 residues long. V lost 11 bases and J 1 base, leaving 9 bases between the germline ends. Germline V gives CDR1 MDHEN, CDR2 SYDVKM.

This clonotype was recorded at least ten times. The chain is built from TRBV12-3 or TRBV12-4 and TRBJ1-1; tentative D call: TRBD1 (6 bases). The CDR3 has 14 amino acids. The V end was cut by 5 bases, the J end by 1 base, with 11 bases between. The CDR3 bases are TGTGCCAGCAGTGGGACATCGGGGAACACTGAAGCTTTCTTT. Translated: CASSGTSGNTEAFF.

This chain joins TRBV7-8 and TRBJ2-4; TRBD1 matches at 8 bases. The V and J ends lost 2 bases and 0 bases, in that order; junction bases with no gene match: 6. The CDR3 is made up of 17 amino acids. Germline CDR1 is SGHVS and CDR2 is FQNEAQ. CDR3 sequence (DNA): TGTGCCAGCAGCTTATTCGGCAGGGGGCTAGCCAAAAACATTCAGTACTTC. Translating it yields CASSLFGRGLAKNIQYF.

This clonotype was seen repeatedly, ten times or more. The chain employs TRBV5-1 and TRBJ2-1; D is unclear. This CDR3 is built from 13 residues. V was trimmed by 6 bases and J by 9 bases, leaving 16 bases between them. Germline CDR1 is SGHRS and CDR2 is YFSETQ. The CDR3 sequence: CASNSAVSLEQFF. The CDR3 coding sequence is TGCGCCAGCAACAGTGCCGTTTCTCTTGAGCAGTTCTTC.

The CDR3 region is CSVQRTMNTEAFF. CDR3 nucleotides: TGCAGCGTGCAAAGAACAATGAACACTGAAGCTTTCTTT. This chain links TRBV29-1 with TRBJ1-1; D remains ambiguous. Germline V gene data show CDR1 as SQVTM and CDR2 as ANQGSEA. The V and J ends lost 6 bases and 0 bases respectively, with 11 bases between them. This CDR3 is built from 13 residues.

There are many counts of this clonotype. The J gene is TRBJ2-2, the V gene TRBV12-5; 7 bases fit TRBD2. The ends lost 6 bases at V and 5 bases at J; junction bases unmatched: 9. The CDR3 spans 15 residues. Germline CDR1 LGHNT, CDR2 FRNRAP. The CDR3 loop reads CASGPPGTTTGELFF. The DNA for the CDR3 is TGTGCTAGTGGACCACCCGGGACTACAACCGGGGAGCTGTTTTTT.